At least ten counts were recorded for the clone carrying this T cell receptor beta chain. The antigen remains unidentified. The record originates from a study of Graves' ophthalmopathy and Graves' hyperthyroidism. Those donors who had ophthalmopathy presented with moderate-to-severe activity, a CAS of ≥3, a NOSPECS of ≥4 and a duration under 3 months. Among the exclusions were patients with other autoimmune diseases, uncontrolled infections, pregnancy or lactation. What supplied the PBMCs was more than 7.5 ml of fresh peripheral blood. Study results and limitations: Ophthalmopathy was separated from stable hyperthyroidism by a 13-signature model with 87.88% sensitivity and roughly 84% specificity.

RNA transcripts were the template, and TCR beta CDR3 regions were amplified from them. HTBI primers primed a first-round RT-PCR, and a second-round multiplex PCR followed. TCRdb itself ran the multiplex PCR reads through MiXCR, one entry per CDR3 protein. Counted here are about 400,000 distinct CDR3 sequences, approximately 20% occurring once; the ten biggest clones make up around 1.4%. The CDR3 contains 16 residues. V gave up 1 base and J gave up 2 bases, with 13 bases separating them. Germline assignment: CDR1 LGHNA and CDR2 YNFKEQ. This receptor was obtained from a woman between 18 and 29 years old with Graves' ophthalmopathy. Sequencing was done on a sample of peripheral blood. The V gene is TRBV4-2, the J gene TRBJ2-3, with D perhaps TRBD1 (5 bases). The CDR3 sequence: CASSQVMGPHTDTQYF. In DNA, the CDR3 is TGTGCCAGCAGCCAAGTTATGGGGCCTCACACAGATACGCAGTATTTT.